Below, 20 T cell receptor beta chains from the same sample are listed, as sequenced in a study of control samples from healthy donors and cancer patients. Data came from immunoSEQ multiplex PCR; TCRdb stores just in-frame clones and leaves some out. The sample records 90,000 to 100,000 clones, around three quarters being singletons. Sequenced material: blood. The receptors come from a woman aged 25-40 years in good health.

The chain links TRBV7-2 to TRBJ1-2; tentative D call: TRBD1 (6 bases). Germline V CDR1 and CDR2: SGHTA, FQGNSA. This CDR3 has 13 residues. With 1 base removed from V and 7 bases from J, the gap between germline ends came to 10 bases. This chain's CDR3 is CASSLEGGSGYTF. The CDR3 region has the DNA TGTGCCAGCAGCTTAGAGGGGGGATCTGGCTACACCTTC.

The chain employs TRBV9 and TRBJ2-7, with D unresolved. V lost 0 bases, J lost 3 bases, and 10 bases lay in between. CDR1 SGDLS and CDR2 YYNGEE come from the germline V gene. The CDR3 is 14 amino acids. The CDR3 coding sequence is TGTGCCAGCAGCGTAGAGGGCAGAGACTACGAGCAGTACTTC. It codes for CASSVEGRDYEQYF. Full variable domain (missing parts from reference TRBV9 and TRBJ2-7): DSGVTQTPKHLITATGQRVTLRCSPRSGDLSVYWYQQSLDQGLQFLIQYYNGEERAKGNILERFSAQQFPDLHSELNLSSLELGDSALYFCASSVEGRDYEQYFGPGTRLTVT.

The chain recombines TRBV9 with TRBJ1-4; TRBD1 is a possible D gene (5 bases). This CDR3 is 14 amino acids long. Trimming stripped 3 bases from V and 7 bases from J, with 13 bases between. The V gene's germline CDR1 is SGDLS and CDR2 YYNGEE. Here the CDR3 reads CASSGGTSSEKLFF. As DNA, the CDR3 is TGTGCCAGCAGCGGGGGGACTTCGTCTGAAAAACTGTTTTTT.

This chain uses TRBV6-6 with TRBJ1-4; D remains unclear. The V gene lost 7 bases and the J gene lost 7 bases, with 13 bases spanning the gap. Germline-derived CDR1 and CDR2 are MNHNY and SVGAGI (reference sequence). This CDR3 comprises 13 residues. DNA for the CDR3: TGTGCCAGCAACTTGGGCGAGGCTGAAAAACTGTTTTTT. This encodes CASNLGEAEKLFF.

CDR3 bases: TGCGCCAGCAGCTCAACCGGGACGGCTCCCGGCTACACCTTC. Its translation: CASSSTGTAPGYTF. The chain employs TRBV5-1 and TRBJ1-2; tentative D call: TRBD1 (5 bases). The germline V gene encodes CDR1 SGHRS and CDR2 YFSETQ. Trimming removed 3 bases at V and 8 bases at J, with 17 bases between. The CDR3 covers 14 residues.

The CDR3 DNA reads as TGTGCCAGCAGCTCCGGGACAGGGGGAGCTCAGCCCCAGCATTTT. Translated: CASSSGTGGAQPQHF. The chain employs TRBV6-5 and TRBJ1-5; 11 bases are a match to TRBD1. CDR1 and CDR2 from the germline V gene are MNHEY and SVGAGI. The J segment lost 6 bases and the V segment lost 6 bases, leaving 7 bases of the junction unmatched. This CDR3 has 15 residues.

J is TRBJ1-2 and V is TRBV5-6; TRBD1 is a possible D gene (5 bases). CDR1 SGHDT and CDR2 YYEEEE come from the germline V gene. The length of the CDR3 is 13 residues. V was trimmed by 4 bases and J by 1 base, leaving 8 bases between them. CDR3 DNA: TGTGCCAGCAGCGAGACAGATAACTATGGCTACACCTTC. Translation: CASSETDNYGYTF. Full variable domain (rest looked up from reference TRBV5-6 and TRBJ1-2): DAGVTQSPTHLIKTRGQQVTLRCSPKSGHDTVSWYQQALGQGPQFIFQYYEEEERQRGNFPDRFSGHQFPNYSSELNVNALLLGDSALYLCASSETDNYGYTFGSGTRLTVV.

The chain is built from TRBV7-9 and TRBJ1-5; TRBD1 aligns across 7 bases. Trimming cost V 2 bases and J 2 bases; bases outside gene matches: 3. Germline V gene sequence: CDR1 SEHNR, CDR2 FQNEAQ (reference sequence). CDR3 length: 15 residues. CDR3 DNA sequence: TGTGCCAGCAGCTTACAGGGGGATGGCAATCAGCCCCAGCATTTT. Its protein product is CASSLQGDGNQPQHF. The complete variable domain, with remaining parts taken from reference TRBV7-9 and TRBJ1-5, reads DTGVSQNPRHKITKRGQNVTFRCDPISEHNRLYWYRQTLGQGPEFLTYFQNEAQLEKSRLLSDRFSAERPKGSFSTLEIQRTEQGDSAMYLCASSLQGDGNQPQHFGDGTRLSIL.

The gene calls are TRBV5-1 and TRBJ2-7; 10 bases map to TRBD1. The V gene end was trimmed by 4 bases and the J gene end by 4 bases; junction bases not matched to a gene: 8. In germline, CDR1 is SGHRS, CDR2 YFSETQ. This CDR3 contains 15 residues. The CDR3 sequence: CASSRAGQGSYEQYF. DNA for the CDR3: TGCGCCAGCAGCCGTGCGGGACAGGGGTCTTACGAGCAGTACTTC. The whole variable domain, filled in from reference TRBV5-1 and TRBJ2-7, reads KAGVTQTPRYLIKTRGQQVTLSCSPISGHRSVSWYQQTPGQGLQFLFEYFSETQRNKGNFPGRFSGRQFSNSRSEMNVSTLELGDSALYLCASSRAGQGSYEQYFGPGTRLTVT.

This chain joins TRBV21-1 and TRBJ1-2; TRBD1, the table's D call, was not compared with the DNA. TRBV21-1 is annotated as a pseudogene. The CDR3 contains 15 residues. CDR3 nucleotide sequence: TGTGCCAGCAGGGGGACAGGGATGGGGAACTATGGCTACACCTTC. Protein sequence: CASRGTGMGNYGYTF.

The chain is built from TRBV7-9 and TRBJ2-1, with TRBD2 as a possible D gene (5 bases). Germline lookup yields CDR1 SEHNR and CDR2 FQNEAQ (reference sequence). This CDR3 is built from 14 residues. The V end lost 0 bases, the J end lost 4 bases, and 7 bases lay between the germline ends. CDR3 sequence (DNA): TGTGCCAGCAGCTTAGCGCGAGGGTACAATGAGCAGTTCTTC. Residues: CASSLARGYNEQFF.

V usage is TRBV18 and J usage is TRBJ2-1, with a weak D call TRBD1 (6 bases). The CDR3 is 13 residues long. Germline CDR1 and CDR2: KGHSH and LQKENI. The V gene lost 2 bases and the J gene lost 9 bases, with 11 bases spanning the gap. The DNA for the CDR3 is TGTGCCAGCTCACCAGGCAGGGGTGGTGAGCAGTTCTTC. The encoded protein is CASSPGRGGEQFF.

The V and J genes are TRBV5-1 and TRBJ2-7, with D perhaps matching TRBD2 (6 bases). This CDR3 is built from 14 residues. The germline V gene encodes CDR1 SGHRS and CDR2 YFSETQ. V lost 1 base and J lost 5, with 13 bases in between. The CDR3 nucleotides are TGCGCCAGCAGCTTGAGAGTCGCGGGGCACGAGCAGTACTTC. It is translated as CASSLRVAGHEQYF.

The chain employs TRBV29-1 and TRBJ2-7; 12 bases fit TRBD2. Trimming took 6 bases from V and 2 from J; bases not matched to a gene: 8. From germline, CDR1 is SQVTM and CDR2 ANQGSEA. CDR3 size: 15 residues. In DNA, the CDR3 is TGCAGCGTGGCACCAGGACTAGCGGGGACCTACGAGCAGTACTTC. It yields the protein CSVAPGLAGTYEQYF.

V is TRBV30 and J is TRBJ1-6; the D is unclear. This CDR3 has 13 amino acids. Trimming removed 3 bases from V and 5 bases from J, with 8 bases in between. Germline assignment: CDR1 GTSNPN and CDR2 SVGIG (reference sequence). CDR3: CAWRVGNNSPLHF. DNA of the CDR3: TGTGCCTGGAGGGTAGGAAATAATTCACCCCTCCACTTT. Using reference TRBV30 and TRBJ1-6 for the parts outside the CDR3, the full variable domain is SQTIHQWPATLVQPVGSPLSLECTVEGTSNPNLYWYRQAAGRGLQLLFYSVGIGQISSEVPQNLSASRPQDRQFILSSKKLLLSDSGFYLCAWRVGNNSPLHFGNGTRLTVT.

The rearrangement uses TRBV4-2 and TRBJ1-1, with a weak D call TRBD1 (5 bases). This CDR3 region has 14 residues. Trimming pared 1 base from V and 5 bases from J, leaving 11 bases between. The germline V gene encodes CDR1 LGHNA and CDR2 YNFKEQ. CDR3 DNA: TGTGCCAGCAGCCAAGCCGGGGCGAGGACTGAAGCTTTCTTT. It is translated as CASSQAGARTEAFF.

The V and J genes are TRBV30 and TRBJ1-5; D perhaps matches TRBD1 (5 bases). There are 16 residues in the CDR3. The ends were cut back, 0 bases at V and 0 bases at J, with 12 bases in the middle. Germline V gene lookup returns CDR1 GTSNPN and CDR2 SVGIG (reference sequence). CDR3 amino acids: CAWSVRWGYSNQPQHF. DNA for the CDR3: TGTGCCTGGAGTGTACGGTGGGGCTATAGCAATCAGCCCCAGCATTTT.

The chain combines TRBV19 with TRBJ1-5, with a weak D call TRBD1 (5 bases). V was shortened by 0 bases and J by 4 bases, with 10 bases between the two germline ends. The CDR3 runs 15 residues. Germline lookup yields CDR1 LNHDA and CDR2 SQIVND (reference sequence). This chain's CDR3 is CASSIDQGENQPQHF. CDR3 sequence (DNA): TGTGCCAGTAGTATAGATCAAGGGGAGAATCAGCCCCAGCATTTT.

The chain combines TRBV10-3 with TRBJ1-1; 7 bases align to TRBD1. This CDR3 has 16 amino acids. The V segment lost 3 bases and the J segment 8 bases; nucleotides outside the gene matches: 15. Germline CDR1 ENHRY, CDR2 SYGVKD. Written as DNA, the CDR3 is TGTGCCATCAGTGAAACGACAGGGACCTCCACAGGGGAAGCTTTCTTT. Encoded protein: CAISETTGTSTGEAFF.

This chain connects TRBV7-2 to TRBJ2-7, with D perhaps TRBD2 (6 bases). This CDR3 is built from 14 residues. Germline CDR1 SGHTA, CDR2 FQGNSA. The V end was cut by 5 bases, the J end by 3 bases, with 14 bases between. The CDR3 DNA reads as TGTGCCAGCAGCACCGGACTACGCAACTACGAGCAGTACTTC. It translates to CASSTGLRNYEQYF.